The 20 T cell receptor beta chains listed next were all sequenced from one sample in a study of T cell responses to AZD1222 COVID-19 vaccine. TCRdb keeps only in-frame clones here, not all; method: immunoSEQ multiplex PCR. The sample lists approximately 70,000 clones, about 85% occurring once. Sequenced material: peripheral blood, taken on day 0 of AZD1222 vaccination. All receptors come from an adult in good health.

The chain employs TRBV6-1 and TRBJ2-2; unclear D gene. The V gene lost 3 bases and the J gene lost 6 bases, with 8 bases spanning the gap. The germline gives CDR1 MNHNS, CDR2 SASEGT. The CDR3 has 13 amino acids. CDR3 amino acids: CASSDSSAGELFF. Written as DNA, the CDR3 is TGTGCCAGCAGTGATAGCTCCGCCGGGGAGCTGTTTTTT.

CDR3: CASGRQGYSYEQYF. The CDR3 DNA reads as TGTGCCAGCGGAAGACAGGGTTATTCCTACGAGCAGTACTTC. The chain couples TRBV2 to TRBJ2-7; 7 nucleotides line up with TRBD1. Trimming took 8 bases from V and 1 from J; bases not matched to a gene: 8. Looked up from germline, CDR1 is SNHLY and CDR2 is FYNNEI. CDR3 size: 14 residues. Full variable domain (missing parts from reference TRBV2 and TRBJ2-7): EPEVTQTPSHQVTQMGQEVILRCVPISNHLYFYWYRQILGQKVEFLVSFYNNEISEKSEIFDDQFSVERPDGSNFTLKIRSTKLEDSAMYFCASGRQGYSYEQYFGPGTRLTVT.

The chain joins TRBV19 to TRBJ2-7; D gene ambiguous. This CDR3 is 13 amino acids long. The V gene lost 3 bases and the J gene lost 2 bases, with 8 bases spanning the gap. CDR1 and CDR2 from the germline V gene are LNHDA and SQIVND (reference sequence). This CDR3 reads CASSMGGAYEQYF. The CDR3 coding sequence is TGTGCCAGTAGTATGGGCGGAGCCTACGAGCAGTACTTC.

This clone showed up just once. The chain employs TRBV7-3 and TRBJ1-2, with 10 bases matching TRBD1. Germline V gives CDR1 SGHTA, CDR2 FQGTGA. With V trimmed by 5 bases and J by 6 bases, 6 bases remained unmatched. This CDR3 spans 14 amino acids. CDR3 DNA: TGTGCCAGCAGCACAGGACAGGGGGACCATGGCTACACCTTC. Its translation is CASSTGQGDHGYTF.

This sequence joins TRBV6-5 and TRBJ1-1, with D possibly being TRBD1 (5 bases). The CDR3 consists of 15 residues. V was cut by 1 base and J by 5 bases, with 14 bases left in between. Germline loops: CDR1 MNHEY, CDR2 SVGAGI. Here the CDR3 DNA reads TGTGCCAGCAGTTACTTCGAGGGGTTCGGGACTGAAGCTTTCTTT. It yields the protein CASSYFEGFGTEAFF.

The chain has TRBV10-1 and TRBJ2-3; D is unclear. V was clipped by 0 bases and J by 10 bases, with 11 bases between them. CDR1 is WNHNN, CDR2 SYGVQD, per germline (reference sequence). This CDR3 is 13 amino acids long. The CDR3 here is CASSESGLDAQYF. CDR3 coding DNA: TGCGCCAGCAGTGAGTCTGGGCTCGATGCGCAGTATTTT.

V gene TRBV10-3 combines with J gene TRBJ2-6; 7 nucleotides line up with TRBD2. CDR3 length: 20 residues. V shed 0 bases, J shed 0 bases, and the junction held 11 bases outside the gene matches. Germline V CDR1 and CDR2: ENHRY, SYGVKD. The CDR3 sequence is CAISESPGRGLNSGANVLTF. The DNA for the CDR3 is TGTGCCATCAGTGAGTCTCCAGGGAGGGGACTTAACTCTGGGGCCAACGTCCTGACTTTC.

The chain uses TRBV19 and TRBJ1-1; D gene unclear. This CDR3 contains 13 residues. Germline CDR1 LNHDA, CDR2 SQIVND (reference sequence). V was cut by 6 bases and J by 0 bases, with 8 bases left in between. CDR3 bases: TGTGCCAGTAGGTCGGGTATGAACACTGAAGCTTTCTTT. Protein product: CASRSGMNTEAFF.

V usage is TRBV5-1 and J usage is TRBJ1-3; D is unclear. V was shortened by 0 bases and J by 0 bases, with 4 bases between the two germline ends. The CDR3 extends over 14 amino acids. The germline gives CDR1 SGHRS, CDR2 YFSETQ. CDR3 loop: CASSLGFSGNTIYF. The CDR3 bases are TGCGCCAGCAGCTTGGGGTTCTCTGGAAACACCATATATTTT. Filled out from reference TRBV5-1 and TRBJ1-3, the complete variable domain reads KAGVTQTPRYLIKTRGQQVTLSCSPISGHRSVSWYQQTPGQGLQFLFEYFSETQRNKGNFPGRFSGRQFSNSRSEMNVSTLELGDSALYLCASSLGFSGNTIYFGEGSWLTVV.

The V and J genes are TRBV7-6 and TRBJ2-1; D is unresolved. The CDR3 runs 11 residues. V was clipped by 5 bases and J by 9 bases, with 8 bases between them. Germline loops: CDR1 SGHVS, CDR2 FNYEAQ. The CDR3 region has the DNA TGTGCCAGCAGCCCTAATCGTGAGCAGTTCTTC. Protein sequence: CASSPNREQFF.

The rearrangement links TRBV5-1 to TRBJ2-5, with TRBD2 matching over 8 bases. From germline, CDR1 is SGHRS and CDR2 YFSETQ. The trim removed 0 bases at V and 5 bases at J, leaving 6 bases unmatched. The length of the CDR3 is 15 residues. The CDR3 here is CASSLASGSGETQYF. CDR3 coding DNA: TGCGCCAGCAGCTTGGCCAGCGGGAGCGGGGAGACCCAGTACTTC.

This clone was observed a handful of times. This chain uses TRBV5-4 with TRBJ2-1, with TRBD2 matching 14 bases. CDR3 length: 16 residues. The V and J ends lost 3 bases and 9 bases, in that order; junction bases with no gene match: 8. Germline values: CDR1 SGHNT, CDR2 YYREEE (reference sequence). CDR3 coding DNA: TGTGCCAGCAGCTCTCCGGGACTAGCGGGAGTCAGTGAGCAGTTCTTC. This gives the protein CASSSPGLAGVSEQFF.

The chain combines TRBV5-1 with TRBJ2-7; perhaps TRBD1 as D (5 bases). The CDR3 runs 12 residues. Looked up from germline, CDR1 is SGHRS and CDR2 is YFSETQ. Trimming shortened V by 0 bases and J by 5 bases, and 6 bases separated the two germline ends. Here the CDR3 reads CASSLARDEQYF. CDR3 nucleotides: TGCGCCAGCAGCTTGGCCAGGGACGAGCAGTACTTC.

This clone was counted only a few times. V gene TRBV7-8 combines with J gene TRBJ2-7, with D possibly being TRBD1 or TRBD2 (5 bases each). V gave up 6 bases and J gave up 4 bases, with 19 bases separating them. The CDR3 is 15 residues long. In germline, CDR1 is SGHVS, CDR2 FQNEAQ. Here the CDR3 reads CASRTRGFFLYEQYF. For the CDR3, the DNA is TGTGCCAGCAGAACTAGGGGTTTCTTCCTTTACGAGCAGTACTTC. The variable domain in full, completed from reference TRBV7-8 and TRBJ2-7, reads GAGVSQSPRYKVAKRGQDVALRCDPISGHVSLFWYQQALGQGPEFLTYFQNEAQLDKSGLPSDRFFAERPEGSVSTLKIQRTQQEDSAVYLCASRTRGFFLYEQYFGPGTRLTVT.

This chain joins TRBV27 and TRBJ2-1, with D perhaps assigned TRBD1 or TRBD2 (7 bases each). V shed 7 bases and J shed 8 bases, with 21 bases lying between them. The germline CDR1 and CDR2 sequences are MNHEY and SMNVEV (reference sequence). The CDR3 has 15 residues. This CDR3 reads CASIIRGGAGYEQFF. The CDR3 region has the DNA TGTGCCAGCATTATCAGGGGGGGTGCGGGCTATGAGCAGTTCTTC.

The chain combines TRBV5-1 with TRBJ2-1; a possible D gene is TRBD1 (5 bases). The CDR3 contains 14 residues. Germline-derived CDR1 and CDR2 are SGHRS and YFSETQ. V was trimmed by 6 bases and J by 4 bases, leaving 14 bases between them. The CDR3 protein is CASNPVGPYNEQFF. CDR3 sequence (DNA): TGCGCCAGCAACCCCGTGGGGCCGTACAATGAGCAGTTCTTC. The variable domain in full, with the rest retrieved from reference TRBV5-1 and TRBJ2-1, is KAGVTQTPRYLIKTRGQQVTLSCSPISGHRSVSWYQQTPGQGLQFLFEYFSETQRNKGNFPGRFSGRQFSNSRSEMNVSTLELGDSALYLCASNPVGPYNEQFFGPGTRLTVL.

V usage is TRBV4-2 and J usage is TRBJ2-1; D not resolved. CDR1 LGHNA and CDR2 YNFKEQ come from the germline V gene. V lost 2 bases, J lost 2 bases, and 13 bases lay in between. This CDR3 contains 16 residues. In nucleotides, the CDR3 is TGTGCCAGCAGCCAATTCCGAGAGAGAGCCTACAATGAGCAGTTCTTC. As protein: CASSQFRERAYNEQFF.

As regards this clone: A junction boundary mismatches the germline segment, possibly from a read error. The V and J genes are TRBV27 and TRBJ1-2, with 8 nucleotides matching TRBD1. Per the germline V gene, CDR1 is MNHEY and CDR2 is SMNVEV (reference sequence). The CDR3 has 13 amino acids. The CDR3 sequence: CASSSQTGVGCTF. The CDR3 coding sequence is TGTGCCAGCAGTTCCCAGACAGGGGTGGGCTGCACCTTC.

V usage is TRBV6-4 and J usage is TRBJ1-5; possible D gene TRBD1, 5 bases. The CDR3 has 18 residues. Germline values: CDR1 MRHNA, CDR2 SNTAGT. Trimming cost V 0 bases and J 3 bases, with 18 bases left between them. CDR3 loop: CASSDSRGQGTFNQPQHF. The CDR3 region has the DNA TGTGCCAGCAGTGACTCCCGAGGGCAAGGGACCTTCAATCAGCCCCAGCATTTT.

V gene TRBV6-1 combines with J gene TRBJ1-1, with D maybe TRBD1 (6 bases). This CDR3 contains 14 residues. Trimming removed 5 bases at V and 8 bases at J, with 18 bases between. CDR1 is MNHNS, CDR2 SASEGT, per germline. Here the CDR3 reads CASSYTGTQGEAFF. The DNA for the CDR3 is TGTGCCAGCAGTTATACCGGGACACAAGGGGAAGCTTTCTTT.